This T cell receptor beta chain was recovered during a study of PD-1 blockade in classical Hodgkin lymphoma. Clones were sequenced by immunoSEQ multiplex PCR, and TCRdb holds only the in-frame ones, with some missing. Here the sample spans about 41,000 clones, 69% being singletons. Germline V gene sequence: CDR1 SGHTS, CDR2 YDEGEE. The V gene lost 0 bases and the J gene lost 1 base, with 8 bases spanning the gap. The CDR3 spans 15 residues. The time point was: cycle 4 day 1 (C4D1), after more than five weeks of nivolumab. Relapses following autologous stem cell transplantation were seen in all patients, with brentuximab vedotin exposure varying.

The receptor was isolated from a human donor with classical Hodgkin lymphoma. This rearrangement joins TRBV5-8 to TRBJ2-4, with D hard to call. The starting material was peripheral blood mononuclear cells (PBMCs), obtained before the fourth cycle of nivolumab. CDR3: CASSLGAWAKNIQYF. The CDR3 DNA reads as TGTGCCAGCAGCTTGGGGGCTTGGGCCAAAAACATTCAGTACTTC.